These 21 T cell receptor beta chains share one sample of origin, sequenced in a study of cytomegalovirus exposure and HLA in healthy donors. The method was immunoSEQ multiplex PCR; TCRdb's version includes in-frame clones alone and lacks a portion of them. The profile shows 60,000 to 85,000 clones, over 95% of them singletons. Sequencing was carried out using PBMCs. The receptors were gathered from a woman aged 18-29 years in good health and CMV-seropositive.

This clone was recorded only once. The genes are TRBV28 and TRBJ2-3; 13 positions match TRBD2. The germline CDR1 and CDR2 sequences are MDHEN and SYDVKM. Trimming cost V 2 bases and J 2 bases; bases outside gene matches: 10. This CDR3 spans 19 amino acids. As DNA, the CDR3 is TGTGCCAGCAGTTTAGGACTAGCGGGAGAAGGCGCCCTCACAGATACGCAGTATTTT. It is translated as CASSLGLAGEGALTDTQYF.

This clone was recorded only once. The genes are TRBV5-4 and TRBJ2-2; the D gene is possibly TRBD2 (6 bases). The germline V gene encodes CDR1 SGHNT and CDR2 YYREEE (reference sequence). This CDR3 contains 14 residues. Trimming took 0 bases from V and 6 from J, leaving 9 bases between them. The CDR3 reads CASSLGLVPGELFF. The CDR3 nucleotides read TGTGCCAGCAGCTTGGGACTAGTCCCCGGGGAGCTGTTTTTT.

The V call is TRBV4-3, the J call TRBJ2-6, with D possibly being TRBD1 (5 bases). Looked up from germline, CDR1 is LGHNA and CDR2 is YSLEER. The CDR3 has 16 amino acids. V shed 0 bases and J shed 0 bases, with 6 bases lying between them. In DNA form, the CDR3 reads TGCGCCAGCAGCCAAGATAGGGGCTCTGGGGCCAACGTCCTGACTTTC. Amino acids: CASSQDRGSGANVLTF.

The chain joins TRBV20-1 to TRBJ2-4, with 7 positions matching TRBD1. The CDR3 is 11 residues long. Trimming cost V 7 bases and J 11 bases; bases outside gene matches: 8. The V gene's germline CDR1 is DFQATT and CDR2 SNEGSKA (reference sequence). This CDR3 is CSVRQGMVQYF. The CDR3 DNA reads TGCAGTGTTCGACAGGGCATGGTTCAGTACTTC.

This chain links TRBV7-2 with TRBJ2-3, with 10 positions matching TRBD1. V lost 5 bases and J lost 3; bases outside the gene matches: 8. The germline V gene encodes CDR1 SGHTA and CDR2 FQGNSA. The CDR3 sequence is 16 residues long. The CDR3 here is CASSPRQGALTDTQYF. The CDR3 DNA sequence: TGTGCCAGCAGCCCCCGACAGGGGGCATTGACAGATACGCAGTATTTT.

The chain links TRBV14 to TRBJ1-1; D is perhaps TRBD1 (5 bases). This CDR3 has 15 amino acids. Germline CDR1 is SGHDN and CDR2 is FVKESK. V was clipped by 4 bases and J by 4 bases, with 16 bases between them. CDR3 bases: TGTGCCAGCAGCCCTGCCAAGGGGCAGGTCACTGAAGCTTTCTTT. Encoded protein: CASSPAKGQVTEAFF.

This chain links TRBV6-1 with TRBJ2-7, with a weak D call TRBD2 (7 bases). CDR3 length equals 14 residues. V dropped 4 bases and J dropped 2 bases, with 12 bases sitting between them. Per germline, CDR1 MNHNS and CDR2 SASEGT. The CDR3 loop is CASSVGGGTYEQYF. CDR3 sequence (DNA): TGTGCCAGCAGTGTAGGGGGGGGGACCTACGAGCAGTACTTC.

V gene TRBV2 combines with J gene TRBJ2-3; 11 bases agree with TRBD2. CDR1 is SNHLY, CDR2 FYNNEI, per germline. V lost 3 bases, J lost 3 bases, and 11 bases stayed unmatched. The CDR3 length is 18 residues. CDR3 sequence reads: CASSEPFTSGSGTDTQYF. In DNA, the CDR3 is TGTGCCAGCAGTGAGCCCTTTACTAGCGGGAGTGGTACAGATACGCAGTATTTT.

The rearrangement uses TRBV19 and TRBJ1-1; the D is unclear. V dropped 6 bases and J dropped 2 bases, with 10 bases sitting between them. The germline CDR1 and CDR2 sequences are LNHDA and SQIVND (reference sequence). This CDR3 contains 13 residues. The chain's CDR3 is CASSSQVNTEAFF. The DNA for the CDR3 is TGTGCCAGTAGCAGTCAGGTTAACACTGAAGCTTTCTTT.

The chain has TRBV28 and TRBJ2-4, with a tentative D call TRBD2 (6 bases). Germline V lookup: CDR1 MDHEN, CDR2 SYDVKM. The CDR3 has 14 amino acids. Trimming took off 2 bases at V and 6 bases at J, with 11 bases between the two ends. This CDR3 is CASSLTREANIQYF. CDR3 nucleotide sequence: TGTGCCAGCAGTTTAACAAGGGAGGCAAACATTCAGTACTTC. The entire variable domain, with the rest obtained from reference TRBV28 and TRBJ2-4, is as follows: DVKVTQSSRYLVKRTGEKVFLECVQDMDHENMFWYRQDPGLGLRLIYFSYDVKMKEKGDIPEGYSVSREKKERFSLILESASTNQTSMYLCASSLTREANIQYFGAGTRLSVL.

The chain links TRBV25-1 to TRBJ2-5; D gene unclear. Germline lookup yields CDR1 MGHDK and CDR2 SYGVNS. V was cut by 4 bases and J by 5 bases, with 17 bases left in between. The CDR3 has 15 residues. The CDR3 DNA follows: TGTGCCAGCAGTGCTGTCCTACCCTTCGTCGAGACCCAGTACTTC. It yields the protein CASSAVLPFVETQYF.

This clone was found once. The CDR3 protein is CASSEYRGQGNEQFF. DNA for the CDR3: TGTGCCAGCAGTGAATATCGGGGACAGGGGAATGAGCAGTTCTTC. J is TRBJ2-1 and V is TRBV25-1; 10 positions match TRBD1. CDR1 is MGHDK, CDR2 SYGVNS, per germline. This CDR3 region has 15 residues. V trimming: 0 bases; J trimming: 7 bases; junction bases outside the gene matches: 3.

Here the CDR3 reads CAWSGQGAGEQYF. DNA of the CDR3: TGTGCCTGGAGTGGACAGGGGGCGGGCGAGCAGTACTTC. This sequence joins TRBV30 and TRBJ2-7; 10 positions match TRBD1. V lost 1 base and J lost 6; bases outside the gene matches: 3. Germline-derived CDR1 and CDR2 are GTSNPN and SVGIG (reference sequence). The CDR3 loop spans 13 amino acids.

The chain is built from TRBV5-1 and TRBJ2-1, with D possibly being TRBD1 (5 bases). The CDR3 extends over 13 amino acids. Germline V gene data show CDR1 as SGHRS and CDR2 as YFSETQ. Trimming took off 3 bases at V and 7 bases at J, with 11 bases between the two ends. The CDR3 loop is CASSSLRQNEQFF. DNA for the CDR3: TGCGCCAGCAGCTCCCTTCGACAGAATGAGCAGTTCTTC.

The chain's CDR3 is CASSILNPRGREGLRPYEQFF. CDR3 in DNA: TGTGCCAGTAGTATACTTAATCCAAGGGGACGGGAGGGCCTTAGGCCCTATGAGCAGTTCTTC. The gene calls are TRBV19 and TRBJ2-1; 8 bases fit TRBD2. From germline, CDR1 is LNHDA and CDR2 SQIVND (reference sequence). The CDR3 extends over 21 amino acids. The V segment lost 2 bases and the J segment 8 bases; nucleotides outside the gene matches: 26.

V usage is TRBV7-3 and J usage is TRBJ2-3; 7 positions agree with TRBD1. V shed 5 bases and J 0 bases; nucleotides not matched to a gene: 2. Germline V CDR1 and CDR2: SGHTA, FQGTGA. This CDR3 comprises 14 residues. Written as DNA, the CDR3 is TGTGCCAGCAGCGAGGGACAGAGCACAGATACGCAGTATTTT. Translating it yields CASSEGQSTDTQYF. Variable domain in full (rest from reference TRBV7-3 and TRBJ2-3): GAGVSQTPSNKVTEKGKYVELRCDPISGHTALYWYRQSLGQGPEFLIYFQGTGAADDSGLPNDRFFAVRPEGSVSTLKIQRTERGDSAVYLCASSEGQSTDTQYFGPGTRLTVL.

The rearrangement links TRBV11-3 to TRBJ2-3; TRBD2 matches at 7 bases. CDR3 size: 20 residues. The germline V gene encodes CDR1 SGHNT and CDR2 YENEEA. V trimming: 7 bases; J trimming: 1 base; junction bases outside the gene matches: 23. The CDR3 sequence: CASKEYVTHPGAGGTDTQYF. DNA for the CDR3: TGTGCCAGCAAGGAGTATGTGACACATCCTGGCGCGGGAGGCACAGATACGCAGTATTTT.

This chain uses TRBV28 with TRBJ2-7, with TRBD1 matching 7 bases. Germline-derived CDR1 and CDR2 are MDHEN and SYDVKM. V shed 6 bases, J shed 6 bases, and the junction held 8 bases outside the gene matches. CDR3 length: 13 residues. The CDR3 here is CASRSLHRGEQYF. CDR3 bases: TGTGCCAGCAGATCCCTGCACAGGGGCGAGCAGTACTTC.

This chain links TRBV4-1 with TRBJ1-2, with 8 bases matching TRBD1. The CDR3 has 15 residues. J was trimmed by 1 base and V by 4 bases; bases with no gene match: 5. Germline assignment: CDR1 MGHRA and CDR2 YSYEKL. For the CDR3, the DNA is TGCGCCAGCAGCCCCCAGGGGGCTTATAACTATGGCTACACCTTC. It specifies CASSPQGAYNYGYTF.

The chain uses TRBV9 and TRBJ2-1, with 8 bases matching TRBD1. The CDR3 spans 15 residues. CDR1 and CDR2 (germline): SGDLS, YYNGEE. V shed 2 bases and J 4 bases; nucleotides not matched to a gene: 5. CDR3 protein: CASSVGTGSYNEQFF. DNA of the CDR3: TGTGCCAGCAGCGTCGGGACAGGTTCTTACAATGAGCAGTTCTTC.

The chain links TRBV15 to TRBJ1-4, with 7 bases matching TRBD1. Germline values: CDR1 LNHNV, CDR2 YYDKDF (reference sequence). The V gene end was trimmed by 0 bases and the J gene end by 3 bases; junction bases not matched to a gene: 4. The CDR3 length is 16 residues. In DNA, the CDR3 is TGTGCCACCAGCAGAGACAGACAGGGTTCTAATGAAAAACTGTTTTTT. This codes for CATSRDRQGSNEKLFF.